A single T cell receptor beta chain is shown here with its context. Its target is not known. Scientists ran DNA taken from cultured CD4+ T cells through the Oncomine TCR Beta short-read assay for sequencing. Genomic DNA was drawn out of CD4+ T cells grown in culture. A single record per CDR3 protein comes from TCRdb applying MiXCR to the PCR reads. This sample has 15,000 to 20,000 distinct CDR3 sequences; over 40% occur once, and the top ten carry 15% to 25%. This sample was included in a study of vaccination and CD4 T cells after COVID-19. Whole-study results and caveats: The rise in median SARS-CoV-2-reactive clonotypes, from around 21 to 38, was not significant. Analysis of convalescent patients found that 304 of 307 vaccine-specific clones were spike mono-reactive.

Indicated treatment: roughly ten-day PBMC culture with coronavirus spike peptide pools or control peptides (ViraFEST assay). The healthy vaccine recipients were free of prior SARS-CoV-2 infection; their nucleocapsid antibodies were negative before and after vaccination. The germline V gene has CDR1 SGHRS and CDR2 YFSETQ. With 1 base removed from V and 3 bases from J, the gap between germline ends came to 22 bases. The CDR3 is 18 residues long. This TCR came from a human donor who received a COVID-19 vaccine. The chain uses TRBV5-1 and TRBJ2-5; D may be TRBD1 or TRBD2 (5 bases each). The source material was CD4+ T cells from blood, cultured in vitro, sampled before SARS-CoV-2 vaccination. This CDR3 reads CASSLIPGGDGREETQYF. The CDR3 bases are TGCGCCAGCAGCTTGATTCCTGGTGGGGACGGCAGGGAAGAGACCCAGTACTTC. The whole variable domain, remainder taken from reference TRBV5-1 and TRBJ2-5, is KAGVTQTPRYLIKTRGQQVTLSCSPISGHRSVSWYQQTPGQGLQFLFEYFSETQRNKGNFPGRFSGRQFSNSRSEMNVSTLELGDSALYLCASSLIPGGDGREETQYFGPGTRLLVL.